This T cell receptor beta chain was sequenced during a study of T cell changes during pregnancy in multiple sclerosis. V lost 4 bases to trimming and J lost 5 bases; unmatched junction nucleotides: 5. Germline CDR1 WNHNN, CDR2 SYGVQD (reference sequence). CDR3 length: 14 amino acids. The protocol was immunoSEQ multiplex PCR, while the TCRdb copy is restricted to in-frame clones and leaves out a portion. This sample has about 89,000 clones, with around 94% found just once. This specimen consisted of peripheral blood, obtained in the third trimester of pregnancy. This receptor was identified in a female donor with multiple sclerosis, enrolled in a pregnancy study. V gene TRBV10-1 combines with J gene TRBJ2-1, with 7 bases matching TRBD1. The CDR3 reads CASSGTGSNNEQFF. The CDR3 coding sequence is TGCGCCAGCAGTGGGACAGGCTCAAACAATGAGCAGTTCTTC.